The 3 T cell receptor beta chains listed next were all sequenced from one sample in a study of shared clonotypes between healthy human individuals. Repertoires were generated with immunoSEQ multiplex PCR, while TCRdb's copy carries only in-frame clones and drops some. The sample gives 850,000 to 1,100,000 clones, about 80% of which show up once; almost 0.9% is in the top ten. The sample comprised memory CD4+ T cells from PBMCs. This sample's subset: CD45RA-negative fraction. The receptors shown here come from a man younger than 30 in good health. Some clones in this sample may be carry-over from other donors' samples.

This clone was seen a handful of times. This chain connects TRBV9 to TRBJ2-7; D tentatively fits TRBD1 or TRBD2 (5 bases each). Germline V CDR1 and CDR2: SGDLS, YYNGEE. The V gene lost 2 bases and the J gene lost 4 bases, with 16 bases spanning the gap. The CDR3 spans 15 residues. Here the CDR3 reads CASSVSQGPFYEQYF. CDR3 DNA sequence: TGTGCCAGCAGCGTTAGTCAGGGACCTTTTTACGAGCAGTACTTC.

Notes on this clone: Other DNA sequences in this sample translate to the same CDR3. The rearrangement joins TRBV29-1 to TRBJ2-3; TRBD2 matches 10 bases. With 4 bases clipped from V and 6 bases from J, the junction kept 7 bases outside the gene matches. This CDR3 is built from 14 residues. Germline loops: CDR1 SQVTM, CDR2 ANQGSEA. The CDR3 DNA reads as TGCAGCGTTGCTGCTAGCGGGAGATGGGATACGCAGTATTTT. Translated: CSVAASGRWDTQYF.

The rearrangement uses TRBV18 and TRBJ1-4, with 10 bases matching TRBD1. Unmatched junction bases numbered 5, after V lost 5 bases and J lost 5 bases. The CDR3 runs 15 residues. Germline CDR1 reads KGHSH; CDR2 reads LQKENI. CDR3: CASSAQGQGNEKLFF. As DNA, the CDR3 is TGTGCCAGCTCAGCCCAGGGACAGGGGAATGAAAAACTGTTTTTT. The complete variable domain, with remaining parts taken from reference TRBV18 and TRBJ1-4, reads NAGVMQNPRHLVRRRGQEARLRCSPMKGHSHVYWYRQLPEEGLKFMVYLQKENIIDESGMPKERFSAEFPKEGPSILRIQQVVRGDSAAYFCASSAQGQGNEKLFFGSGTQLSVL.